This TCR beta chain was sequenced during a study of metastatic and nonmetastatic thyroid tumors. Ahead of thyroid surgery, no patient had received treatment of any kind. Per germline, CDR1 SGHRS and CDR2 YFSETQ. The V segment lost 4 bases and the J segment 4 bases; nucleotides outside the gene matches: 11. The CDR3 consists of 16 residues. With MiXCR, TCRdb reprocessed the PCR reads. The top ten clones hold about a fifth of a sample with roughly 61,000 clones, about 4% of them seen once. The TCR originated in a female donor with papillary thyroid cancer or a benign thyroid nodule (not recorded which). Some clones in this sample may be carry-over from other donors' samples. The chain joins TRBV5-1 to TRBJ2-5, with 9 positions matching TRBD2. Material: blood. The CDR3 reads CASSRGASGTPETQYF. The CDR3 nucleotides are TGCGCCAGCAGCCGTGGGGCTAGCGGGACGCCAGAGACCCAGTACTTC.